The rows below give T cell receptor beta chains drawn from one sample of a study of regulatory T cells in long-lasting Graves disease. Using its own MiXCR run on the multiplex PCR reads, TCRdb lists one record per CDR3 protein. The sample consists of around 400,000 distinct CDR3 sequences, approximately 25% of them appearing once. The material sequenced was peripheral blood mononuclear cells (PBMCs), taken when the disease was refractory, from a patient treated with antithyroid drugs. The receptor source for this set is a woman between 40 and 55 years old with Graves disease. Both conserved end residues are part of each CDR3. The D gene is left open where the match is weak. Part of the rows lack a size; the others show once, few, many or a class for expanded clones.

clone_size d_call j_call v_call cdr3_aa cdr3_nt
once NA TRBJ2-7 TRBV11-2 CASSPIRDINYEQYF TGTGCCAGCAGCCCGATCCGGGACATAAACTACGAGCAGTACTTC
NA NA TRBJ2-7 TRBV28 CASSPDGDRDYEQYF TGTGCCAGCAGTCCCGATGGAGACAGAGATTACGAGCAGTACTTC
many TRBD2 TRBJ2-5 TRBV10-3 CAISESLAGLQETQYF TGTGCCATCAGTGAGTCGTTAGCGGGACTACAAGAGACCCAGTACTTC
NA NA TRBJ1-3 TRBV11-2 CASSLVTGASGNTIYF TGTGCCAGCAGCTTAGTAACGGGGGCCTCTGGAAACACCATATATTTT
NA NA TRBJ1-2 TRBV6-1 CASSEAGGVNYGYTF TGTGCCAGCAGTGAAGCCGGAGGGGTTAACTATGGCTACACCTTC
few NA TRBJ2-4 TRBV14 CASSPAGASVQYF TGTGCCAGCAGCCCGGCCGGGGCCTCAGTCCAGTACTTC
many NA TRBJ1-2 TRBV7-9 CASSLQQGSYGYTF TGTGCCAGCAGCTTACAACAGGGTAGCTATGGCTACACCTTC
few NA TRBJ2-7 TRBV6-1 CASSHGGEQYF TGTGCCAGCAGCCACGGAGGCGAGCAGTACTTC
many NA TRBJ1-4 TRBV28 CASNLATRATNEKLFF TGTGCCAGCAATCTGGCCACCCGGGCAACTAATGAAAAACTGTTTTTT
NA NA TRBJ2-4 TRBV4-1 CASSQGMLRPAKNIQYF TGCGCCAGCAGCCAAGGCATGCTGAGACCAGCCAAAAACATTCAGTACTTC